This T cell receptor beta chain was captured by sequencing in a study of early T cells in non-severe SARS-CoV-2 infection. Study summary: It was bulk RNA from unsorted whole blood that was sequenced, and the chains were unpaired. Study-level findings and limits: Matching against VDJdb likely underestimated virus-specific expansions, favoring anti-spike CD8.

This CDR3 contains 16 residues. Germline V gives CDR1 SGHVS, CDR2 FNYEAQ. J was trimmed by 2 bases and V by 4 bases; bases with no gene match: 9. This clonotype was seen many times. No antigen is known for it. Unique molecular identifiers were added to individual cDNA molecules. TCRdb re-called the 5' RACE reads with MiXCR, one entry per CDR3 protein. The sample includes about 75,000 distinct CDR3 sequences, about 10% seen only once; the top ten take more than 10%. The sample consisted of whole blood, taken at baseline. This receptor was obtained from an adult who was a healthcare worker with PCR-confirmed SARS-CoV-2 infection or an uninfected control (not recorded which). V gene TRBV7-6 combines with J gene TRBJ2-7; TRBD1 matches 9 bases. CDR3 DNA sequence: TGTGCCAGCAGCTCTGTCCCGGGACAGGGAGCCTACGAGCAGTACTTC. It specifies CASSSVPGQGAYEQYF. Combining the CDR3 with reference TRBV7-6 and TRBJ2-7 gives the whole variable domain GAGVSQSPRYKVTKRGQDVALRCDPISGHVSLYWYRQALGQGPEFLTYFNYEAQQDKSGLPNDRFSAERPEGSISTLTIQRTEQRDSAMYRCASSSVPGQGAYEQYFGPGTRLTVT.